This T cell receptor beta chain was observed in a study of control samples from healthy donors and cancer patients (dated by TCRdb to 2018 to 2020). In regard to this clone: Its antigen specificity is not known. Nothing much larger sits one base from this clone, and base qualities are not available.

Receptor amplification or capture employed the immunoSEQ multiplex PCR assay. Sourced from immuneACCESS, this table was stored by TCRdb with only in-frame sequences that have V and J called. A share of the clones is absent; for the studies checked, an unresolved V gene accounts for under half, and the remainder has no known explanation. The sample has about 220,000 clones on record, 85% to 95% of them singletons. More than 1.3% of the sample is held by the ten biggest clonotypes. V is clipped by 0 bases and J by 6 bases, and the sequence between their germline boundaries is 9 bases long. From the germline V gene, CDR1 is LGHNA and CDR2 is YSLEER. The CDR3 runs 13 amino acids, cysteine and phenylalanine included. The CDR3 DNA has 39 bases and is translated from base 1.

This sequence uses TRBV4-3 and TRBJ2-7; the D segment could be TRBD2, given 6 matching bases. Sequencing was done on a sample of blood. This TCR derives from a middle-aged man in good health. The base sequence is TGCGCCAGCAGCCAAGACCGGGGGACCGAGCAGTACTTC. Its translation is CASSQDRGTEQYF.